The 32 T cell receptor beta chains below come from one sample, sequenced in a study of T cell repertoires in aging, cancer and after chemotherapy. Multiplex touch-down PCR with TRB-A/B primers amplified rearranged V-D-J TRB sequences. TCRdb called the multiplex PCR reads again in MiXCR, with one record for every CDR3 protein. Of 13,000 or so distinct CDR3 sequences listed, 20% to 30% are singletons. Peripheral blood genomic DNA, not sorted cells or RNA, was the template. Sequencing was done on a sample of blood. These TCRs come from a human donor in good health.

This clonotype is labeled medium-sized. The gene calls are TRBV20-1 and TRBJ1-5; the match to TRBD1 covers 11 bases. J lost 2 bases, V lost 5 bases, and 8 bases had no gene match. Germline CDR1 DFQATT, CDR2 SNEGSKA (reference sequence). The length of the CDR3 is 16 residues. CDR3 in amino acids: CSASGQGARGNQPQHF. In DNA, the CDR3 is TGCAGTGCTTCCGGACAGGGGGCGAGAGGCAATCAGCCCCAGCATTTT.

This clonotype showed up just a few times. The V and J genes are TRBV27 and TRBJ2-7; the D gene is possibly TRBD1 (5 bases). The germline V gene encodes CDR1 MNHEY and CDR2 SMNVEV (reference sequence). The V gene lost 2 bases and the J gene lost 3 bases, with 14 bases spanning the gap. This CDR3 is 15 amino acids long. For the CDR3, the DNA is TGTGCCAGCAGTTTACTTCCAGAAAGGGGCTACGAGCAGTACTTC. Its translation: CASSLLPERGYEQYF.

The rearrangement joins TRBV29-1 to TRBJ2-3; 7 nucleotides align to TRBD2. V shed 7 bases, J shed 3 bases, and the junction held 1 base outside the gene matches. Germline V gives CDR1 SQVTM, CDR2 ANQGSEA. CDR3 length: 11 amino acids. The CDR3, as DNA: TGCAGCGCGGGGGGAACAGATACGCAGTATTTT. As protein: CSAGGTDTQYF.

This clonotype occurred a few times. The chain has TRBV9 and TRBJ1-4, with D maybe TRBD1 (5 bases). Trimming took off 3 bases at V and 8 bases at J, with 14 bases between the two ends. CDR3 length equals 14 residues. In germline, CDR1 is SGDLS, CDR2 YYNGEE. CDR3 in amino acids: CASSGGTQGEKLFF. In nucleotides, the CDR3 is TGTGCCAGCAGCGGAGGGACCCAAGGGGAAAAACTGTTTTTT. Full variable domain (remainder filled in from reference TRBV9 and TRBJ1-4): DSGVTQTPKHLITATGQRVTLRCSPRSGDLSVYWYQQSLDQGLQFLIQYYNGEERAKGNILERFSAQQFPDLHSELNLSSLELGDSALYFCASSGGTQGEKLFFGSGTQLSVL.

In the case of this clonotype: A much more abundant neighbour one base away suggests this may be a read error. The CDR3 DNA reads TGTGCCAACAGTTCCACGACAGGGTACACTGAAGCTTTCTTT. As protein: CANSSTTGYTEAFF. This chain links TRBV6-6 with TRBJ1-1; 7 bases line up with TRBD1. This CDR3 has 14 residues. Germline-derived CDR1 and CDR2 are MNHNY and SVGAGI (reference sequence).

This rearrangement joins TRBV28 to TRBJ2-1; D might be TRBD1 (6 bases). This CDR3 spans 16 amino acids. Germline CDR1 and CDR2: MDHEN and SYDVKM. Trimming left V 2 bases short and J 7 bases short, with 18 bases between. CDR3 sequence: CASSLGYRVGSNEQFF. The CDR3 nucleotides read TGTGCCAGCAGTTTAGGTTACAGGGTAGGATCGAATGAGCAGTTCTTC.

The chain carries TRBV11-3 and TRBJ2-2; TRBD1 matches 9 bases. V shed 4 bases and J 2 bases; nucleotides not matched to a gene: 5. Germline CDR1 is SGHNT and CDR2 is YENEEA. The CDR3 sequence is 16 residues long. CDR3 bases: TGTGCCAGCAGCTCCGGACAGGGGAAAAACACCGGGGAGCTGTTTTTT. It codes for CASSSGQGKNTGELFF.

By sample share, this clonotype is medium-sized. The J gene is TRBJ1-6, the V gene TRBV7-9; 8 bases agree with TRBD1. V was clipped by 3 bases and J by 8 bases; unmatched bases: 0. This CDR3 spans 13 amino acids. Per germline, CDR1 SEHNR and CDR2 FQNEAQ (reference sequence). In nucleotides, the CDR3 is TGTGCCAGCAGCTTGGACAGGGATTCACCCCTCCACTTT. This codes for CASSLDRDSPLHF.

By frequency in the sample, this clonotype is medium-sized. DNA of the CDR3: TGTGCCAGCAGTTTACAGGGGGCGAACTACGAGCAGTACTTC. Its translation is CASSLQGANYEQYF. The genes are TRBV27 and TRBJ2-7; 8 bases are shared with TRBD1. V lost 2 bases to trimming and J lost 3 bases; unmatched junction nucleotides: 3. Germline V gene data show CDR1 as MNHEY and CDR2 as SMNVEV (reference sequence). This CDR3 is built from 14 residues.

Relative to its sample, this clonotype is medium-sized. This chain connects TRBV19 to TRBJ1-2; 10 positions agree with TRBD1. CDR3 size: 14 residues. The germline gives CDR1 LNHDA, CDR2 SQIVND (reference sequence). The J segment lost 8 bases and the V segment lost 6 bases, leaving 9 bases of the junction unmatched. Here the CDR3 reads CASSTDRGLRGYTF. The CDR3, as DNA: TGTGCCAGTAGCACAGACAGGGGGCTTCGGGGCTACACCTTC.

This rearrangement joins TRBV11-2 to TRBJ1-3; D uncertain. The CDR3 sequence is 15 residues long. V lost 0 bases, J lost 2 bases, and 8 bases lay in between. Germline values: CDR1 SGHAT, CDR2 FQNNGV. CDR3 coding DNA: TGTGCCAGCAGCTTAGAGGGCATAGCTGGAAACACCATATATTTT. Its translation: CASSLEGIAGNTIYF. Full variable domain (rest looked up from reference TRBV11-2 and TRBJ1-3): EAGVAQSPRYKIIEKRQSVAFWCNPISGHATLYWYQQILGQGPKLLIQFQNNGVVDDSQLPKDRFSAERLKGVDSTLKIQPAKLEDSAVYLCASSLEGIAGNTIYFGEGSWLTVV.

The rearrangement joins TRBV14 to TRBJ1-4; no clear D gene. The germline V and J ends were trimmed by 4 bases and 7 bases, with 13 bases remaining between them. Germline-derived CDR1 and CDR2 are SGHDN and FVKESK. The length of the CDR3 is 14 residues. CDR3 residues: CASSPYTKGEKLFF. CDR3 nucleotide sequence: TGTGCCAGCAGCCCTTACACCAAAGGTGAAAAACTGTTTTTT.

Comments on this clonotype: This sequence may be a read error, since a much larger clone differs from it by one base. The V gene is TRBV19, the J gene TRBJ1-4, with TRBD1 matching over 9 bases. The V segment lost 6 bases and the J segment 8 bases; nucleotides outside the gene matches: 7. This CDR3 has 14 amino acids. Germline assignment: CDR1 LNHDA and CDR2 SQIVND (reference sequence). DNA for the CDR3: TGTGCCAGTAGGCAACAGGGGGCAGAAGAAAAACTGTTTTTT. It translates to CASRQQGAEEKLFF. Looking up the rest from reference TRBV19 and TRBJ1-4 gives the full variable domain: DGGITQSPKYLFRKEGQNVTLSCEQNLNHDAMYWYRQDPGQGLRLIYYSQIVNDFQKGDIAEGYSVSREKKESFPLTVTSAQKNPTAFYLCASRQQGAEEKLFFGSGTQLSVL.

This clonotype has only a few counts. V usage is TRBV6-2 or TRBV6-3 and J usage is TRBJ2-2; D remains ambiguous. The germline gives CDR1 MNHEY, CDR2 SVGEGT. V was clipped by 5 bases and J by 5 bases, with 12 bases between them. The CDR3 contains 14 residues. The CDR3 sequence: CASSGLPITGELFF. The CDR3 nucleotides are TGTGCCAGCAGTGGGCTACCTATTACCGGGGAGCTGTTTTTT.

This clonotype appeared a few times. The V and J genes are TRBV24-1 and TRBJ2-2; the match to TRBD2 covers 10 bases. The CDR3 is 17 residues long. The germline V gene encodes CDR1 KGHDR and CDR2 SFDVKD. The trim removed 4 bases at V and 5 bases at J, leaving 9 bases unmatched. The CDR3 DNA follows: TGTGCCACCAGTGACCCGATTATTAGCGGGGGGACCGGGGAGCTGTTTTTT. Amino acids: CATSDPIISGGTGELFF.

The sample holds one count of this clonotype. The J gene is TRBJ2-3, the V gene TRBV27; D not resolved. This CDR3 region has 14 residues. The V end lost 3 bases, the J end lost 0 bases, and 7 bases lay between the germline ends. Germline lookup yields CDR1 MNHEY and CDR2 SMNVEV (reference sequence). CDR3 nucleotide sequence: TGTGCCAGCAGTTTCTATTCTAGCACAGATACGCAGTATTTT. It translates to CASSFYSSTDTQYF.

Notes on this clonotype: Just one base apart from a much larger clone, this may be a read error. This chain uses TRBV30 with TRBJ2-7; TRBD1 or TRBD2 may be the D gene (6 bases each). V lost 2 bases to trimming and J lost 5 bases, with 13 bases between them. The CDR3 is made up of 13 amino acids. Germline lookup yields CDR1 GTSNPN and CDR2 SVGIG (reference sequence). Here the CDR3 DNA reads TGTGCCTGGAGTAAGCTGGGGGGCGACGAGCAGTACTTC. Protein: CAWSKLGGDEQYF.

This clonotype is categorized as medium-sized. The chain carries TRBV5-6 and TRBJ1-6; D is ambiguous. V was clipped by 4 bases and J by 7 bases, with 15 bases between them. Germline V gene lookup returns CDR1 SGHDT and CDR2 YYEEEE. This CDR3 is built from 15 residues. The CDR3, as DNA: TGTGCCAGCAGCGTTCCGGGCGCGGAAAATTCACCCCTCCACTTT. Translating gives CASSVPGAENSPLHF.

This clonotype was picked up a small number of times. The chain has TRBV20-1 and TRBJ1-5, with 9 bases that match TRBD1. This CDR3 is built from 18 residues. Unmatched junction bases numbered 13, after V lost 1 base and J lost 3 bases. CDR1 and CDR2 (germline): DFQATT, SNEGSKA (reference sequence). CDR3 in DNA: TGCAGTGCTAGAGGAGGAGGGACAGGGCTTCCGATCAATCAGCCCCAGCATTTT. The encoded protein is CSARGGGTGLPINQPQHF.

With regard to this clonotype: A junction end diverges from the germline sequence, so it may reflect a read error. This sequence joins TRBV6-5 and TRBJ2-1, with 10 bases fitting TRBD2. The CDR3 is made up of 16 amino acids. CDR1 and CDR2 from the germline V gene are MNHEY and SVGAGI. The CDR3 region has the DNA TGTGCCAGCAGCCGTTGGTCTAGCGGGGGCTACAATGAGAAGTTCTTC. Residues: CASSRWSSGGYNEKFF.

The CDR3 here is CAISDDTRQGLQETQYF. The CDR3 region has the DNA TGTGCCATCAGTGATGACACGAGACAGGGTTTGCAAGAGACCCAGTACTTC. The chain combines TRBV10-3 with TRBJ2-5, with TRBD1 identical over 7 bases. The V segment lost 3 bases and the J segment 2 bases; nucleotides outside the gene matches: 12. The CDR3 length is 17 residues. In germline, CDR1 is ENHRY, CDR2 SYGVKD.

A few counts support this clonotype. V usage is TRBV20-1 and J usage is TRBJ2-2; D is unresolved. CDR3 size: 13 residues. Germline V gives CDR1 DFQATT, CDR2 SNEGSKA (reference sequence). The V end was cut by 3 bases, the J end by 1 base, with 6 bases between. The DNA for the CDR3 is TGCAGTGCTAGGGCGGTGAACACCGGGGAGCTGTTTTTT. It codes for CSARAVNTGELFF.

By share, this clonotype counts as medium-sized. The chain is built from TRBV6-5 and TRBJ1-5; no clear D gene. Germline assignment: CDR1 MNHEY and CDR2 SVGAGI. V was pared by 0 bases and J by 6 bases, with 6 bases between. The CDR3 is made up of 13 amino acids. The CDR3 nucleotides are TGTGCCAGCAGTTACTCGTTCGGTCAGCCCCAGCATTTT. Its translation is CASSYSFGQPQHF.

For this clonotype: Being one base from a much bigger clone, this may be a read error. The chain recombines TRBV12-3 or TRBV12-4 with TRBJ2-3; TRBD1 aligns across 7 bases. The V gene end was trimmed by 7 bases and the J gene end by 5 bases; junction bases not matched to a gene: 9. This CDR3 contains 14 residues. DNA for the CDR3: TGTGCCAGCATCAACAGGGGTGCCAGAGATACGCAGTATTTT. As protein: CASINRGARDTQYF.

CDR3 protein: CAGGRGGTEAFF. The CDR3 DNA sequence: TGTGCCGGGGGTAGGGGAGGGACTGAAGCTTTCTTT. This chain links TRBV28 with TRBJ1-1; tentative D call: TRBD1 (5 bases). Germline V gene sequence: CDR1 MDHEN, CDR2 SYDVKM. The CDR3 runs to 12 residues. Trimming shortened V by 11 bases and J by 5 bases, and 15 bases separated the two germline ends. The variable domain in full, with the rest retrieved from reference TRBV28 and TRBJ1-1, is DVKVTQSSRYLVKRTGEKVFLECVQDMDHENMFWYRQDPGLGLRLIYFSYDVKMKEKGDIPEGYSVSREKKERFSLILESASTNQTSMYLCAGGRGGTEAFFGQGTRLTVV.

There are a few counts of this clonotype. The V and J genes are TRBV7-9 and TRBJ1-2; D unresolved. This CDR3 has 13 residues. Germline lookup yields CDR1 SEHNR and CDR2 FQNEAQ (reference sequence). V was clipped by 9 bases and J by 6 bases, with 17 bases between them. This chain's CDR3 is CASTRSVVDGYTF. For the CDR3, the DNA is TGTGCCAGTACAAGGTCGGTGGTCGATGGCTACACCTTC. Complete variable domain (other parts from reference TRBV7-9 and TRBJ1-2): DTGVSQNPRHKITKRGQNVTFRCDPISEHNRLYWYRQTLGQGPEFLTYFQNEAQLEKSRLLSDRFSAERPKGSFSTLEIQRTEQGDSAMYLCASTRSVVDGYTFGSGTRLTVV.

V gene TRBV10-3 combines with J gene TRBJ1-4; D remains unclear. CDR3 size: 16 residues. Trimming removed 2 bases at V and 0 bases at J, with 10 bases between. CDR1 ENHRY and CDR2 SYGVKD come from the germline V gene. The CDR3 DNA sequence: TGTGCCATCAGTGAGGGCCAGACCACAACTAATGAAAAACTGTTTTTT. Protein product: CAISEGQTTTNEKLFF.

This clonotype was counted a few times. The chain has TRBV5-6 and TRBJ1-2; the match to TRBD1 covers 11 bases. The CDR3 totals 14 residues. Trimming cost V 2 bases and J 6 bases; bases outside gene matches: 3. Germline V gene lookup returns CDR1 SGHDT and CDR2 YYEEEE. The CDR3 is CASSFRDRGNGYTF. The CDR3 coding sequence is TGTGCCAGCAGCTTCCGGGACAGGGGGAATGGCTACACCTTC.

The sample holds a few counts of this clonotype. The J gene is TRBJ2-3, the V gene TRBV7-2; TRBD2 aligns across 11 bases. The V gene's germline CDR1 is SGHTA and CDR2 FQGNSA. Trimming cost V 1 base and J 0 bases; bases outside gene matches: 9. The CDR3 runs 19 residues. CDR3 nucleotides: TGTGCCAGCAGCTTAGGGACTAGCGGGCGACCTCCTAGCACAGATACGCAGTATTTT. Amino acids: CASSLGTSGRPPSTDTQYF.

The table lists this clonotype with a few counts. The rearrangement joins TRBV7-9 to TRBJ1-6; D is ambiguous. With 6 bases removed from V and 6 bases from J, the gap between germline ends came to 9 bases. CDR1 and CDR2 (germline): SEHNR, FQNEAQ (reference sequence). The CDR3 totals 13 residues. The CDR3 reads CASSSQSNSPLHF. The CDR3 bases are TGTGCCAGCAGTTCGCAGTCTAATTCACCCCTCCACTTT. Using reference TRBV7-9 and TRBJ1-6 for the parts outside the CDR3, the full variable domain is DTGVSQNPRHKITKRGQNVTFRCDPISEHNRLYWYRQTLGQGPEFLTYFQNEAQLEKSRLLSDRFSAERPKGSFSTLEIQRTEQGDSAMYLCASSSQSNSPLHFGNGTRLTVT.

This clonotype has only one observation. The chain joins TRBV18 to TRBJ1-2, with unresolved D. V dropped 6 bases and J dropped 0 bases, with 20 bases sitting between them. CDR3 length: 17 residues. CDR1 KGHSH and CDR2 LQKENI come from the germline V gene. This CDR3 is CASSPTVPTLTNYGYTF. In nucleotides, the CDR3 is TGTGCCAGCTCTCCCACCGTCCCGACGCTCACTAACTATGGCTACACCTTC.

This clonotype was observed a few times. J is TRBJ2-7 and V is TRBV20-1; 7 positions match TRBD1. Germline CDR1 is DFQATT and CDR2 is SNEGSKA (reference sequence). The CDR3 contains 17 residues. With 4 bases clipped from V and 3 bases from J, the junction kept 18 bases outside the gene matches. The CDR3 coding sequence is TGCAGTGCTACCCTCCCGGGACAGACACCCGTGGACTACGAGCAGTACTTC. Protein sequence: CSATLPGQTPVDYEQYF.